This record looks at one T cell receptor (beta chain) sequence and its context. This sample is drawn from a study of technical replicates of blood from a few donors. There are 15 residues in the CDR3. Looked up from germline, CDR1 is SGHTA and CDR2 is FQGNSA. Between the trimmed V and J ends, which lost 5 bases and 6 bases, there was a span of 17 bases. Profiled with immunoSEQ multiplex PCR; TCRdb holds only in-frame clones, not every one. The table lists 51,000 or so clones, about 94% of them singletons, with around 4% in the top ten. The clonotype comes from a human donor in good health. Some clones in this sample may be carry-over from other donors' samples. The sequenced sample was PBMCs. The genes are TRBV7-2 and TRBJ2-4; D perhaps matches TRBD1 (5 bases). The CDR3 region has the DNA TGTGCCAGCAGCCCAGGGTTCAGCCAGGGAAACATTCAGTACTTC. Amino acids: CASSPGFSQGNIQYF.